The source of this T cell receptor (beta chain) is a study of blood T cell repertoires in COVID-19. Looking at the study overall: The analysed material was cDNA or gDNA that came from T cells, B-cell-depleted T cells, or PBMCs.

Generated by immunoSEQ multiplex PCR, the TCRdb table keeps only in-frame clones and is missing some. The sample carries a few hundred thousand clones, roughly 90% recorded once. Germline V lookup: CDR1 SGHVS, CDR2 FQNEAQ. V shed 5 bases, J shed 5 bases, and the junction held 5 bases outside the gene matches. The CDR3 extends over 14 amino acids. The TCR was taken from a man aged 35-49 years with acute or convalescent COVID-19. The sample taken for sequencing was peripheral blood. The J gene is TRBJ1-5, the V gene TRBV7-8; 8 positions match TRBD1. As DNA, the CDR3 is TGTGCCAGCAGCCAGGACAGGGTAGATCAGCCCCAGCATTTT. Translation: CASSQDRVDQPQHF.